Following are 11 T cell receptor beta chains from one sample sequenced in a study of shared clonotypes between healthy human individuals. Sequencing was performed with immunoSEQ multiplex PCR; in TCRdb, only in-frame clones are kept and a portion is missing. The repertoire holds 330,000 or so clones, with more than 60% as singletons. The sample taken for sequencing was memory CD4+ T cells sorted from blood. Subset denoted: CD45RA-negative fraction. The receptors were gathered from a man aged 25-40 years in good health.

The J gene is TRBJ2-3, the V gene TRBV4-2; 11 nucleotides line up with TRBD2. From germline, CDR1 is LGHNA and CDR2 YNFKEQ. This CDR3 comprises 17 residues. Unmatched junction bases numbered 12, after V lost 4 bases and J lost 6 bases. The CDR3 reads CASSPVPSGRTVDTQYF. The CDR3 DNA is TGTGCCAGCAGCCCGGTCCCTAGCGGGAGGACGGTGGATACGCAGTATTTT.

This clone was seen a single time. The chain uses TRBV7-2 and TRBJ1-1; no clear D. This CDR3 is built from 15 residues. Germline V gene data show CDR1 as SGHTA and CDR2 as FQGNSA. V shed 1 base and J shed 1 base, with 10 bases lying between them. The chain's CDR3 is CASSLVGNANTEAFF. In nucleotides, the CDR3 is TGTGCCAGCAGCTTAGTTGGCAACGCGAACACTGAAGCTTTCTTT.

On this clone itself: The same CDR3 arises from other DNA sequences in this sample as well. This chain links TRBV7-6 with TRBJ1-1, with 7 bases fitting TRBD1. With V trimmed by 5 bases and J by 1 base, 4 bases remained unmatched. The CDR3 is made up of 14 amino acids. Germline lookup yields CDR1 SGHVS and CDR2 FNYEAQ. DNA of the CDR3: TGTGCCAGCAGCGCCTACAGGGGGAACACTGAAGCTTTCTTT. Translating gives CASSAYRGNTEAFF.

The rearrangement links TRBV19 to TRBJ1-1, with D perhaps matching TRBD1 (5 bases). Germline values: CDR1 LNHDA, CDR2 SQIVND (reference sequence). The CDR3 is 16 amino acids. V lost 4 bases to trimming and J lost 3 bases, with 18 bases between them. The CDR3 nucleotides read TGTGCCAGTAGTAGGGCGCGCACGGGGCGCGACACTGAAGCTTTCTTT. Encoded protein: CASSRARTGRDTEAFF.

The CDR3 bases are TGCGCCAGCAGCTTGAGAGGTCCAGGCGATGGCTACACCTTC. It encodes CASSLRGPGDGYTF. The chain is built from TRBV5-1 and TRBJ1-2; no clear D gene. Germline loops: CDR1 SGHRS, CDR2 YFSETQ. CDR3 length: 14 residues. V lost 1 base and J 6 bases, leaving 13 bases between the germline ends.

The V gene is TRBV2, the J gene TRBJ1-5; a possible D gene is TRBD1 (5 bases). Germline CDR1 is SNHLY and CDR2 is FYNNEI. The CDR3 spans 14 residues. V lost 4 bases and J 0 bases, leaving 7 bases between the germline ends. CDR3 sequence: CASSGTSSNQPQHF. The CDR3 DNA is TGTGCCAGCAGTGGGACATCTAGCAATCAGCCCCAGCATTTT.

V usage is TRBV19 and J usage is TRBJ2-7; D possibly corresponds to TRBD2 (6 bases). The CDR3 is 13 residues long. Trimming removed 8 bases at V and 6 bases at J, with 17 bases between. Germline lookup yields CDR1 LNHDA and CDR2 SQIVND (reference sequence). CDR3: CASGGLYSGEQYF. CDR3 in DNA: TGTGCCAGTGGAGGGTTATATAGCGGCGAGCAGTACTTC.

The gene calls are TRBV7-8 and TRBJ2-1, with 11 nucleotides matching TRBD2. V lost 8 bases and J lost 3; bases outside the gene matches: 18. Germline V gene data show CDR1 as SGHVS and CDR2 as FQNEAQ. CDR3 size: 19 residues. The CDR3 spells CASYLFVIAGGPFYNEQFF. The CDR3 DNA follows: TGTGCCAGCTATTTGTTTGTAATAGCGGGAGGGCCTTTCTACAATGAGCAGTTCTTC.

The chain uses TRBV5-1 and TRBJ2-7, with 9 bases that match TRBD1. After removal of 0 bases from V and 9 bases from J, the junction contained 13 bases not matched to a gene. CDR3 length: 16 amino acids. Germline assignment: CDR1 SGHRS and CDR2 YFSETQ. CDR3 bases: TGCGCCAGCAGCTTGGCCGCTACCGGGACAGGGCATCCGCAGTACTTC. Translating gives CASSLAATGTGHPQYF.

This clone was seen more than once but under ten times. A far larger clone is just one base off, so this is likely a read error. The identical CDR3 is also encoded by other nucleotide sequences in the sample. The chain recombines TRBV2 with TRBJ2-7; D might be TRBD1 or TRBD2, each matching 5 bases. V was clipped by 8 bases and J by 3 bases, with 5 bases between them. CDR1 and CDR2 (germline): SNHLY, FYNNEI. CDR3 length: 10 amino acids. The CDR3 here is CASGGYEQYF. CDR3 bases: TGTGCCAGCGGGGGCTACGAGCAGTACTTC.

The chain links TRBV5-4 to TRBJ2-3; the match to TRBD2 covers 9 bases. From germline, CDR1 is SGHNT and CDR2 YYREEE (reference sequence). V trimming: 9 bases; J trimming: 4 bases; junction bases outside the gene matches: 12. This CDR3 has 15 residues. CDR3 in amino acids: CATNTPSGMADTQYF. The CDR3 nucleotides are TGTGCCACAAATACCCCTAGCGGGATGGCAGATACGCAGTATTTT.